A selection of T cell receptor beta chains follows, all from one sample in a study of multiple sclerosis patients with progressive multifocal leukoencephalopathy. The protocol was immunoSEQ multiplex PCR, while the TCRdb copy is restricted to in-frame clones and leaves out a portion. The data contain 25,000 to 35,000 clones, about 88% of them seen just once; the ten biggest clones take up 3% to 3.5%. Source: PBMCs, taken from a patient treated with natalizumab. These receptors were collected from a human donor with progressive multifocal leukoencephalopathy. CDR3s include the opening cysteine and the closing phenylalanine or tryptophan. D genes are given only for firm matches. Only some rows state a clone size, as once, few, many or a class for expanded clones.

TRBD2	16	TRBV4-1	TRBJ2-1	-	CASSHPKGSGSDEQFF	TGCGCCAGCAGCCACCCTAAGGGTAGCGGGAGCGATGAGCAGTTCTTC
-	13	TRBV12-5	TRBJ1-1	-	CASGWDGGTEAFF	TGTGCTAGTGGTTGGGACGGGGGAACTGAAGCTTTCTTT
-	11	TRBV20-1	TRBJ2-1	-	CSARGFNEQFF	TGCAGTGCTAGGGGCTTTAATGAGCAGTTCTTC
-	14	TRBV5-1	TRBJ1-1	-	CASSFGQLNTEAFF	TGCGCCAGCAGCTTCGGACAGTTGAACACTGAAGCTTTCTTT
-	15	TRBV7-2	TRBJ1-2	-	CASSARLHGDYGYTF	TGTGCCAGCAGCGCCCGCCTCCACGGCGACTATGGCTACACCTTC
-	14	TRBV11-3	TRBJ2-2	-	CASSLFSSAGELFF	TGTGCCAGCAGCTTATTCTCTAGCGCGGGGGAGCTGTTTTTT
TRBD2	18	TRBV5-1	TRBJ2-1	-	CASSRPGTTNRPFGEQFF	TGCGCCAGCAGCCGGCCGGGGACTACCAACCGTCCTTTTGGTGAGCAGTTCTTC
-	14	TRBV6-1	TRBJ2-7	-	CASSILGKTYEQYF	TGTGCCAGCAGCATTCTTGGGAAGACCTACGAGCAGTACTTC
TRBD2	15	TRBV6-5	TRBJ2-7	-	CASRPIAGEYYEQYF	TGTGCCAGCAGACCGATAGCGGGAGAATACTACGAGCAGTACTTC
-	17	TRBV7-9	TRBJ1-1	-	CASSSPGLTLADTEAFF	TGTGCCAGCAGCTCTCCGGGCCTAACTCTCGCAGACACTGAAGCTTTCTTT
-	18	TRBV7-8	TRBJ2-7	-	CASSLNRLTTRAIYEQYF	TGTGCCAGCAGCTTAAACAGGCTGACCACAAGAGCCATCTACGAGCAGTACTTC
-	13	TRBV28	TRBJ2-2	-	CASSSSGTGELFF	TGTGCCAGCAGTTCATCGGGGACCGGGGAGCTGTTTTTT
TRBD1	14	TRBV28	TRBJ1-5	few	CASLTGGGGQPQHF	TGTGCCAGCTTAACAGGGGGCGGAGGACAGCCCCAGCATTTT
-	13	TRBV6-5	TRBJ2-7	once	CASTLNLNYEQYF	TGTGCCAGCACCCTTAACCTCAACTACGAGCAGTACTTC
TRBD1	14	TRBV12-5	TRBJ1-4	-	CASATGQGVEKLFF	TGTGCTAGTGCGACCGGACAGGGCGTAGAAAAACTGTTTTTT
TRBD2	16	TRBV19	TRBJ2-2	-	CASGPGLAGAGGELFF	TGTGCCAGTGGTCCGGGACTAGCGGGAGCGGGTGGGGAGCTGTTTTTT
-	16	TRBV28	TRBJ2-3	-	CASSSYTRDHTDTQYF	TGTGCCAGCAGTTCATACACCCGGGACCACACAGATACGCAGTATTTT
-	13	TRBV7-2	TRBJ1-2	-	CASSLGGVYGYTF	TGTGCCAGCAGCTTAGGGGGGGTTTATGGCTACACCTTC
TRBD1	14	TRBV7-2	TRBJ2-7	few	CASSRDRGQNEQYF	TGTGCCAGCAGTAGGGACAGGGGGCAGAACGAGCAGTACTTC